These 26 T cell receptor beta chains share one sample of origin, sequenced in a study of T cells in narcolepsy listed by TCRdb under 2018. Libraries came from the immunoSEQ multiplex PCR assay. TCRdb took this table from immuneACCESS and kept in-frame rearrangements with V and J called. Such tables lack part of the clones; where checked against another copy, unresolved V genes explain under half of the gap, and the rest is unexplained. The sample table shows more than 30,000 clones, and roughly four fifths are seen once. The leading ten clones occupy about 0.62% of the sample. Sequencing input: memory (CD45RA-) CD4+ T cells from blood. The sample's cell subset or site label, in plain terms: memory T cells sorted ex vivo from peripheral blood. The receptors come from a human donor in good health.

The chain carries TRBV29-1 and TRBJ1-1; perhaps TRBD1 as D (6 bases). V lost 4 bases and J lost 6, with 9 bases in between. The germline CDR1 and CDR2 sequences are SQVTM and ANQGSEA. The CDR3 runs 11 residues. This chain's CDR3 is CSVGEGAEAFF. CDR3 bases: TGCAGCGTTGGAGAGGGGGCTGAAGCTTTCTTT.

CDR3: CASNGNRGLGNTEAFF. The CDR3, as DNA: TGTGCCAGCAACGGAAACAGGGGGCTGGGGAACACTGAAGCTTTCTTT. The genes are TRBV2 and TRBJ1-1; the match to TRBD1 covers 9 bases. CDR1 and CDR2 from the germline V gene are SNHLY and FYNNEI. V lost 7 bases, J lost 1 base, and 10 bases stayed unmatched. There are 16 residues in the CDR3. The entire variable domain, with the rest obtained from reference TRBV2 and TRBJ1-1, is as follows: EPEVTQTPSHQVTQMGQEVILRCVPISNHLYFYWYRQILGQKVEFLVSFYNNEISEKSEIFDDQFSVERPDGSNFTLKIRSTKLEDSAMYFCASNGNRGLGNTEAFFGQGTRLTVV.

The chain couples TRBV28 to TRBJ1-4; TRBD1 agrees at 7 bases. The CDR3 runs 15 residues. CDR1 is MDHEN and CDR2 is SYDVKM in the germline V gene. The V and J ends lost 6 bases and 6 bases, in that order; junction bases with no gene match: 10. The CDR3 protein is CASSIGGGRDEKLFF. The CDR3 bases are TGTGCCAGCAGCATAGGAGGGGGCAGGGATGAAAAACTGTTTTTT.

This sequence joins TRBV6-5 and TRBJ1-6, with D tentatively TRBD1 (5 bases). This CDR3 region has 15 residues. CDR1 is MNHEY, CDR2 SVGAGI, per germline. With 5 bases removed from V and 7 bases from J, the gap between germline ends came to 15 bases. In nucleotides, the CDR3 is TGTGCCAGCAGTCCTACCGGGACGGGAAATTCACCCCTCCACTTT. Its translation is CASSPTGTGNSPLHF.

The J gene is TRBJ1-4, the V gene TRBV5-1; D perhaps matches TRBD1 (5 bases). CDR3 length: 14 amino acids. V was cut by 1 base and J by 6 bases, with 10 bases left in between. Germline V lookup: CDR1 SGHRS, CDR2 YFSETQ. CDR3 bases: TGCGCCAGCAGCTTGAGGGGTGGTGATGAAAAACTGTTTTTT. This encodes CASSLRGGDEKLFF.

The chain employs TRBV28 and TRBJ2-1; TRBD1 matches at 7 bases. The V gene end was trimmed by 3 bases and the J gene end by 1 base; junction bases not matched to a gene: 6. The germline V gene has CDR1 MDHEN and CDR2 SYDVKM. The CDR3 is made up of 16 amino acids. The CDR3 DNA reads as TGTGCCAGCAGTTTCGATTACAGGGGATCCTACAATGAGCAGTTCTTC. Encoded protein: CASSFDYRGSYNEQFF. The full variable domain, in which reference TRBV28 and TRBJ2-1 provide the parts outside the CDR3, is DVKVTQSSRYLVKRTGEKVFLECVQDMDHENMFWYRQDPGLGLRLIYFSYDVKMKEKGDIPEGYSVSREKKERFSLILESASTNQTSMYLCASSFDYRGSYNEQFFGPGTRLTVL.

This clone appeared a few times. V and J are TRBV28 and TRBJ1-2, with 11 bases fitting TRBD1. J gave up 2 bases and V 8 bases, and 13 bases lay outside the gene matches. CDR3 length: 17 residues. CDR1 and CDR2 (germline): MDHEN, SYDVKM. In DNA form, the CDR3 reads TGTGCCAGCCAATCCGGGGACAGGGGGGACAGAAACTATGGCTACACCTTC. It codes for CASQSGDRGDRNYGYTF.

The chain links TRBV23-1 to TRBJ1-2; D gene unclear. TRBV23-1 is an open reading frame, and its role is uncertain. CDR3 size: 15 residues. V was cut by 6 bases and J by 6 bases, with 20 bases left in between. The CDR3 DNA sequence: TGCGCCAGCAGCCCCCCCACAGCGGGAGGTAATGGCTACACCTTC. Translation gives CASSPPTAGGNGYTF.

The chain carries TRBV28 and TRBJ2-7, with a tentative D call TRBD2 (6 bases). CDR1 MDHEN and CDR2 SYDVKM come from the germline V gene. Between the trimmed V and J ends, which lost 4 bases and 2 bases, there was a span of 18 bases. The CDR3 spans 16 residues. The chain's CDR3 is CASSSPPTGATYEQYF. CDR3 in DNA: TGTGCCAGCAGTTCCCCCCCGACGGGAGCGACCTACGAGCAGTACTTC.

Of note for this clone: The junction differs from germline at one of its ends, possibly a read error. The V call is TRBV11-2, the J call TRBJ2-7; D unclear. This CDR3 is 12 amino acids long. Germline-derived CDR1 and CDR2 are SGHAT and FQNNGV. For the CDR3, the DNA is TGTGCCAGCAGGAGGATTAGGTGGGCAGTGGAGTTC. Residues: CASRRIRWAVEF.

The J gene is TRBJ2-3, the V gene TRBV2, with D tentatively TRBD1 (6 bases). Per the germline V gene, CDR1 is SNHLY and CDR2 is FYNNEI. V dropped 3 bases and J dropped 0 bases, with 7 bases sitting between them. The CDR3 spans 14 residues. CDR3 sequence: CASSDRGSTDTQYF. In nucleotides, the CDR3 is TGTGCCAGCAGTGACAGGGGTAGCACAGATACGCAGTATTTT.

The chain has TRBV2 and TRBJ2-7; a possible D gene is TRBD2 (6 bases). V was cut by 1 base and J by 6 bases, with 13 bases left in between. The CDR3 sequence is 14 residues long. Per germline, CDR1 SNHLY and CDR2 FYNNEI. CDR3 coding DNA: TGTGCCAGCAGTGAAGTGGAGGGAATGAGCGAGCAGTACGTC. Protein: CASSEVEGMSEQYV.

V gene TRBV27 combines with J gene TRBJ1-6, with a tentative D call TRBD1 (5 bases). Germline CDR1 reads MNHEY; CDR2 reads SMNVEV (reference sequence). Deletions cut 2 bases from V and 7 bases from J, with 9 bases between. The CDR3 spans 14 residues. The CDR3 bases are TGTGCCAGCAGTTTAGAGGCAGGGAATTCACCCCTCCACTTT. Protein product: CASSLEAGNSPLHF.

The sample holds a few counts of this clone. The chain carries TRBV6-5 and TRBJ1-1; D call uncertain. Germline CDR1 reads MNHEY; CDR2 reads SVGAGI. The germline V and J ends were trimmed by 6 bases and 7 bases, with 9 bases remaining between them. The CDR3 is 11 amino acids. CDR3: CASRSPVEAFF. The CDR3 bases are TGTGCCAGCAGGTCCCCTGTTGAAGCTTTCTTT.

This clone showed up just a few times. This sequence joins TRBV30 and TRBJ1-3; D is unclear. The CDR3 has 11 amino acids. Germline V gene sequence: CDR1 GTSNPN, CDR2 SVGIG (reference sequence). V dropped 0 bases and J dropped 15 bases, with 12 bases sitting between them. CDR3 loop: CAWSVKERQYF. For the CDR3, the DNA is TGTGCCTGGAGTGTCAAGGAACGCCAATATTTT. The variable domain in full, with the rest retrieved from reference TRBV30 and TRBJ1-3, is SQTIHQWPATLVQPVGSPLSLECTVEGTSNPNLYWYRQAAGRGLQLLFYSVGIGQISSEVPQNLSASRPQDRQFILSSKKLLLSDSGFYLCAWSVKERQYFGEGSWLTVV.

This sequence joins TRBV9 and TRBJ2-2, with D possibly being TRBD2 (6 bases). With 5 bases removed from V and 0 bases from J, the gap between germline ends came to 11 bases. The CDR3 consists of 15 residues. Germline CDR1 and CDR2: SGDLS and YYNGEE. The DNA of the CDR3 is TGTGCCAGCAGGTTGCGGGGTACGAACACCGGGGAGCTGTTTTTT. Its translation is CASRLRGTNTGELFF.

The CDR3 bases are TGTGCCAGCCGAGACTCTGGGGCCAACGTCCTGACTTTC. Its protein product is CASRDSGANVLTF. The chain carries TRBV14 and TRBJ2-6, with D unresolved. CDR1 and CDR2 (germline): SGHDN, FVKESK. With 8 bases removed from V and 0 bases from J, the gap between germline ends came to 5 bases. The CDR3 consists of 13 residues.

This clone was found a few times. V and J are TRBV4-1 and TRBJ1-1, with D perhaps TRBD1 (6 bases). The CDR3 consists of 16 residues. CDR1 is MGHRA, CDR2 YSYEKL, per germline. V lost 1 base, J lost 1 base, and 13 bases lay in between. The DNA for the CDR3 is TGCGCCAGCAGCCAAGGTGCAGGGGCCTCGAACACTGAAGCTTTCTTT. Translating gives CASSQGAGASNTEAFF.

The chain employs TRBV2 and TRBJ2-2; 7 bases match TRBD1. With 6 bases clipped from V and 0 bases from J, the junction kept 7 bases outside the gene matches. Germline V lookup: CDR1 SNHLY, CDR2 FYNNEI. CDR3 length: 16 amino acids. The CDR3 here is CASSLDRATNTGELFF. For the CDR3, the DNA is TGTGCCAGCAGCCTAGACAGGGCAACGAACACCGGGGAGCTGTTTTTT.

The chain uses TRBV5-6 and TRBJ2-3; D assignment may be TRBD1 or TRBD2 (5 bases each). CDR3 length equals 14 residues. With 4 bases removed from V and 2 bases from J, the gap between germline ends came to 11 bases. Germline V gives CDR1 SGHDT, CDR2 YYEEEE. The CDR3 DNA is TGTGCCAGCAGCCCGTCGGGGCACACAGATACGCAGTATTTT. Its translation: CASSPSGHTDTQYF.

This clone was found a few times. The chain is built from TRBV5-5 and TRBJ2-1; 8 bases agree with TRBD1. The CDR3 is 15 residues long. Germline V gene data show CDR1 as SGHKS and CDR2 as YYEKEE (reference sequence). J was trimmed by 8 bases and V by 0 bases; bases with no gene match: 7. This CDR3 reads CASSLDRGFFYEQFF. The CDR3 DNA reads as TGTGCCAGCAGCTTGGACAGGGGGTTTTTTTATGAGCAGTTCTTC. The full variable domain, in which reference TRBV5-5 and TRBJ2-1 provide the parts outside the CDR3, is DAGVTQSPTHLIKTRGQQVTLRCSPISGHKSVSWYQQVLGQGPQFIFQYYEKEERGRGNFPDRFSARQFPNYSSELNVNALLLGDSALYLCASSLDRGFFYEQFFGPGTRLTVL.

The chain carries TRBV7-9 and TRBJ1-5; D is unresolved. V shed 4 bases and J shed 2 bases, with 9 bases lying between them. Germline V gene lookup returns CDR1 SEHNR and CDR2 FQNEAQ (reference sequence). The CDR3 extends over 14 amino acids. CDR3 sequence: CASSSGWGNQPQHF. The CDR3 DNA sequence: TGTGCCAGCAGCTCAGGATGGGGCAATCAGCCCCAGCATTTT.

The rearrangement links TRBV7-9 to TRBJ2-2; D possibly uses TRBD1 or TRBD2 (5 bases each). The CDR3 runs 15 residues. CDR1 and CDR2 from the germline V gene are SEHNR and FQNEAQ (reference sequence). V lost 5 bases, J lost 0 bases, and 10 bases lay in between. The CDR3 reads CASSAWGTNTGELFF. CDR3 nucleotides: TGTGCCAGCAGCGCTTGGGGGACGAACACCGGGGAGCTGTTTTTT. Full variable domain (missing parts from reference TRBV7-9 and TRBJ2-2): DTGVSQNPRHKITKRGQNVTFRCDPISEHNRLYWYRQTLGQGPEFLTYFQNEAQLEKSRLLSDRFSAERPKGSFSTLEIQRTEQGDSAMYLCASSAWGTNTGELFFGEGSRLTVL.

The chain has TRBV10-3 and TRBJ2-5; no reliable D call. The germline V gene encodes CDR1 ENHRY and CDR2 SYGVKD. V was cut by 10 bases and J by 1 base, with 13 bases left in between. The CDR3 covers 13 residues. This chain's CDR3 is CATADQAQETQYF. CDR3 nucleotides: TGTGCCACCGCTGACCAGGCCCAAGAGACCCAGTACTTC.

The V gene is TRBV28, the J gene TRBJ1-2; D not certain. Looked up from germline, CDR1 is MDHEN and CDR2 is SYDVKM. CDR3 length equals 15 residues. V was cut by 2 bases and J by 4 bases, with 14 bases left in between. The CDR3 DNA sequence: TGTGCCAGCAGTTTACGGGCCACCTACTTCTATGGCTACACCTTC. Encoded protein: CASSLRATYFYGYTF.

V is TRBV19 and J is TRBJ2-1, with TRBD2 matching 7 bases. CDR1 and CDR2 (germline): LNHDA, SQIVND (reference sequence). V lost 8 bases, J lost 10 bases, and 11 bases stayed unmatched. The CDR3 contains 13 residues. The CDR3 sequence is CASGRDYLREQFF. The DNA for the CDR3 is TGTGCCAGTGGCCGGGACTACCTTAGAGAGCAGTTCTTC.